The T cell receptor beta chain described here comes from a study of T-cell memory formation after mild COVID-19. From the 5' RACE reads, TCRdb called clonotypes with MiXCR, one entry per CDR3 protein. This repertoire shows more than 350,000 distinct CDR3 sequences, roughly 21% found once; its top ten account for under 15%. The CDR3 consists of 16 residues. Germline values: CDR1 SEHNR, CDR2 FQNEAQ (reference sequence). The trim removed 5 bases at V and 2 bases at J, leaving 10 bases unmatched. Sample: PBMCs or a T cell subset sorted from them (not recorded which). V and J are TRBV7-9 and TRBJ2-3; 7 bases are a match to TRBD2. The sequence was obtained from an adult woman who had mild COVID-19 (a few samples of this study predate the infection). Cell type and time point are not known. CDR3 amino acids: CASSPASGAITDTQYF. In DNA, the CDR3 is TGTGCCAGCAGCCCAGCAAGCGGGGCTATCACAGATACGCAGTATTTT.